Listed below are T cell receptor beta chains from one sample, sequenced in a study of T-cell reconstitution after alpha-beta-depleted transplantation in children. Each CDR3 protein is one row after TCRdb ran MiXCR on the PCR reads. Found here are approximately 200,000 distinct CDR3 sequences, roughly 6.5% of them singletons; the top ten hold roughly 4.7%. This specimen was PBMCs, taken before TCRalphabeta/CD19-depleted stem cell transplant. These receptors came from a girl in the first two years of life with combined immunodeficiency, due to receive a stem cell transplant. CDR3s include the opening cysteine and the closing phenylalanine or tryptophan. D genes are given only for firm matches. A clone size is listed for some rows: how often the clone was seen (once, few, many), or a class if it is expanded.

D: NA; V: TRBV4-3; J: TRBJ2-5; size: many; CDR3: CASSQDGIGGETQYF; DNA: TGCGCCAGCAGCCAAGATGGAATAGGGGGGGAGACCCAGTACTTC
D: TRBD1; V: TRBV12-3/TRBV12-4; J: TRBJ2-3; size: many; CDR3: CASTRDRGTDTQYF; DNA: TGTGCCAGCACCAGGGACAGGGGTACAGATACGCAGTATTTT
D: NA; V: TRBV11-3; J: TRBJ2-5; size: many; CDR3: CASSPSWRGPKTQYF; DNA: TGTGCCAGCAGCCCCTCCTGGCGGGGGCCCAAGACCCAGTACTTC
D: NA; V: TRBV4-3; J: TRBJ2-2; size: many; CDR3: CASSQKWQGAGELFF; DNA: TGCGCCAGCAGCCAGAAGTGGCAGGGCGCCGGGGAGCTGTTTTTT
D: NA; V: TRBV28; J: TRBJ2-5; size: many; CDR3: CASIHRSQETQYF; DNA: TGTGCCAGCATTCACAGGTCCCAAGAGACCCAGTACTTC
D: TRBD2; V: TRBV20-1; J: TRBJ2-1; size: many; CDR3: CSARDIAGASNEQFF; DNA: TGCAGTGCTAGAGATATAGCGGGAGCCTCCAATGAGCAGTTCTTC
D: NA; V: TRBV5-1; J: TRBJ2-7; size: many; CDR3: CASSLGQFSYEQYF; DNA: TGCGCCAGCAGCTTGGGACAGTTCTCCTACGAGCAGTACTTC
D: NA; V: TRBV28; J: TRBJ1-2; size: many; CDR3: CASRQGGYGYTF; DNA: TGTGCCAGCAGACAGGGCGGCTATGGCTACACCTTC
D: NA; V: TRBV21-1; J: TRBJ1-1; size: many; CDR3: CASSTWTTNTEAFF; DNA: TGTGCCAGCAGCACTTGGACAACGAACACTGAAGCTTTCTTT
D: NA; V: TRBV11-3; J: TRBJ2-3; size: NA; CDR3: CASSPHRDCTQYF; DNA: TGTGCCAGCAGCCCCCACAGGGACTGTACGCAGTATTTT
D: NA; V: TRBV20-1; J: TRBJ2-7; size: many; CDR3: CSGRESSYEQYF; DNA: TGCAGTGGGCGGGAAAGCTCCTACGAGCAGTACTTC
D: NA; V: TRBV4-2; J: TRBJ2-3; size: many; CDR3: CASSQDLSWAVSTDTQYF; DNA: TGTGCCAGCAGCCAAGATCTATCTTGGGCGGTTAGCACAGATACGCAGTATTTT
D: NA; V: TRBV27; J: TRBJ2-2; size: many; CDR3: CASSPTKGGELFF; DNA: TGTGCCAGCAGCCCTACAAAGGGCGGGGAGCTGTTTTTT
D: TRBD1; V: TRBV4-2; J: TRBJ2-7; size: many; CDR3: CASSEGTGGSYEQYF; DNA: TGTGCCAGCAGCGAAGGGACAGGGGGCTCCTACGAGCAGTACTTC
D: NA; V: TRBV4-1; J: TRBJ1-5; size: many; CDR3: CASSLVPGVSQPQHF; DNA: TGCGCCAGCAGCCTGGTCCCCGGGGTAAGTCAGCCCCAGCATTTT
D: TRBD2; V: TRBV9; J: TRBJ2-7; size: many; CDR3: CASSERATSGPFGNEQYF; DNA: TGTGCCAGCAGCGAACGAGCAACTAGCGGGCCCTTTGGGAACGAGCAGTACTTC
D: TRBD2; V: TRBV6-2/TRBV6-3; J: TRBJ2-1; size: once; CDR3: CASSYGLSGRAPYNEQFF; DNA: TGTGCCAGCAGTTATGGTCTTAGCGGGAGGGCACCCTACAATGAGCAGTTCTTC
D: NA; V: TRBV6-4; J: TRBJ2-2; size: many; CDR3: CASSDSRLGTGELFF; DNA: TGTGCCAGCAGTGACTCGAGACTAGGCACCGGGGAGCTGTTTTTT
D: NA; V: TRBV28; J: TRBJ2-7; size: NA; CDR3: CASSSSGQRPYEQYF; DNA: NA
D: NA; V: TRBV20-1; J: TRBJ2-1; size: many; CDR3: CSARDPAADNEQFF; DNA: TGCAGTGCTAGAGATCCGGCAGCAGACAATGAGCAGTTCTTC
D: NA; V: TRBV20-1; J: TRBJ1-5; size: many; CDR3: CSARDRVFTYSNQPQHF; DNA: TGCAGTGCTAGAGATCGCGTATTCACCTATAGCAATCAGCCCCAGCATTTT
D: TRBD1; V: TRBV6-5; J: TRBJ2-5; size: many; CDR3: CASQYDRGQETQYF; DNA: TGTGCCAGCCAATACGACAGGGGGCAAGAGACCCAGTACTTC
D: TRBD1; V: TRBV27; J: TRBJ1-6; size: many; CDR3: CASSLWTGYNSPLHF; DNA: TGTGCCAGCAGTTTGTGGACAGGGTATAATTCACCCCTCCACTTT
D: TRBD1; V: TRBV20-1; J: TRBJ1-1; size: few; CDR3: CSAAGGMVATEAFF; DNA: TGCAGTGCGGCAGGGGGTATGGTTGCTACTGAAGCTTTCTTT
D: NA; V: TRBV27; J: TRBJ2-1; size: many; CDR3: CASSGGNEQFF; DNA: TGTGCCAGCAGTGGGGGCAATGAGCAGTTCTTC
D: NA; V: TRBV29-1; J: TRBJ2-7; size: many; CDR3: CSVSPFTTSEQYF; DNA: TGCAGCGTTAGCCCCTTCACTACTTCCGAGCAGTACTTC
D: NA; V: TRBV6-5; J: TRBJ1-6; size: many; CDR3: CASSYAGSSYNSPLHF; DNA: TGTGCCAGCAGTTACGCGGGGAGCTCCTATAATTCACCCCTCCACTTT
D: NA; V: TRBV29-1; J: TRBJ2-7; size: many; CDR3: CSAVSRPTYEQYF; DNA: TGCAGCGCCGTCTCGCGGCCTACCTACGAGCAGTACTTC
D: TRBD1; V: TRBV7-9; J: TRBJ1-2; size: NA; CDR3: CASSLAVTGVGYTF; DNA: TGTGCCAGCAGCCTAGCCGTGACAGGGGTCGGCTACACCTTC
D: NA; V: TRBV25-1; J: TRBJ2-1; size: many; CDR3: CASSDRWAGSNEQFF; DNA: TGTGCCAGCAGTGATCGGTGGGCGGGATCGAATGAGCAGTTCTTC
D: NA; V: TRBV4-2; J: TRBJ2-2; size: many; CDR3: CASSQARSTGALLSLPGELFF; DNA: TGTGCCAGCAGCCAAGCCCGGTCGACGGGGGCACTCCTTTCACTTCCCGGGGAGCTGTTTTTT
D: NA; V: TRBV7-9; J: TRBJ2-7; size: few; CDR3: CATSYGEADYEQYF; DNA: TGTGCCACCTCCTACGGGGAAGCCGACTACGAGCAGTACTTC
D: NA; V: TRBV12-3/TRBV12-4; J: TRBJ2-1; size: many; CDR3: CASSLSLYNEQFF; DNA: TGTGCCAGCAGTTTGTCCCTTTACAATGAGCAGTTCTTC
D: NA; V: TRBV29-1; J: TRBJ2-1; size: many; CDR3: CSVVGRTGGEQFF; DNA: TGCAGCGTGGTTGGCAGAACCGGCGGGGAGCAGTTCTTC
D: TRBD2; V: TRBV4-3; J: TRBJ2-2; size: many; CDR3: CASSQTGLAGGTGELFF; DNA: TGCGCCAGCAGCCAAACTGGACTAGCGGGAGGCACCGGGGAGCTGTTTTTT
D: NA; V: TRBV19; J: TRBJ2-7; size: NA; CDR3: CASSTTLILTDGLYAYEQYF; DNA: TGTGCCAGTAGTACCACCTTAATTCTGACAGACGGACTTTACGCTTACGAGCAGTACTTC
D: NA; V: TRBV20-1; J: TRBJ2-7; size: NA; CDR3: CSASRFAGPYEQYF; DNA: TGCAGTGCTAGCCGCTTCGCAGGTCCCTACGAGCAGTACTTC
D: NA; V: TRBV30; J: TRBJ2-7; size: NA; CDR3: CAWSANILYEQYF; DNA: TGTGCCTGGAGTGCCAATATCCTCTACGAGCAGTACTTC
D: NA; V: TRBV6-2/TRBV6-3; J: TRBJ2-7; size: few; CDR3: CASSSSARLTLRGTYEQYF; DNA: TGTGCCAGCAGTTCCTCTGCCCGCCTCACCTTGCGGGGAACCTACGAGCAGTACTTC
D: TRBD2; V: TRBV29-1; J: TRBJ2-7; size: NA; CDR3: CSVLGGDLSYEQYF; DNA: TGCAGCGTCCTCGGGGGGGACCTCTCCTACGAGCAGTACTTC
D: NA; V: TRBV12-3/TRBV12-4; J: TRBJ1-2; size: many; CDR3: CASSLGAERGYTF; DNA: TGTGCCAGCAGTTTAGGGGCCGAGCGGGGCTACACCTTC
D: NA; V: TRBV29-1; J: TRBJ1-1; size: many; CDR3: CSVEDWASTEAFF; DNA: TGCAGCGTTGAAGATTGGGCGAGCACTGAAGCTTTCTTT
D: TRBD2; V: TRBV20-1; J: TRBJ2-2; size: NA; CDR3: CSAREIGLAPNTGELFF; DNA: TGCAGTGCTAGAGAAATCGGACTAGCGCCGAACACCGGGGAGCTGTTTTTT
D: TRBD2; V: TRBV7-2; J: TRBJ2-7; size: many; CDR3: CASSLGGRIYEQYF; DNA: TGTGCCAGCAGCTTAGGCGGGAGAATCTACGAGCAGTACTTC
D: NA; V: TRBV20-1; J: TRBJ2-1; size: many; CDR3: CSATDRHNEQFF; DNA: TGCAGTGCCACAGACCGACACAATGAGCAGTTCTTC
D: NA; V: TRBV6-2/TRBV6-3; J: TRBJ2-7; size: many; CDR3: CASSLSLFGYEQYF; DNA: TGTGCCAGCAGTTTGAGTCTCTTCGGGTACGAGCAGTACTTC
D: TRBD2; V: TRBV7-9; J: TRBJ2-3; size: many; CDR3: CASSTSGSYTDTQYF; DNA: TGTGCCAGCAGCACTAGCGGTTCCTACACAGATACGCAGTATTTT
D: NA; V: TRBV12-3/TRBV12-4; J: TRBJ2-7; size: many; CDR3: CASSLKGYEQYF; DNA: TGTGCCAGCAGTTTAAAGGGCTACGAGCAGTACTTC